This TCR beta chain was obtained from a study of response to subunit inactivated influenza vaccine. J lost 5 bases, V lost 4 bases, and 8 bases had no gene match. Germline assignment: CDR1 SGHKS and CDR2 YYEKEE (reference sequence). The CDR3 runs to 14 residues. This clonotype was seen at least ten times. Each CDR3 protein gets one entry after TCRdb re-called the RT-PCR reads with MiXCR. The sample consists of roughly 180,000 distinct CDR3 sequences, roughly 8.7% of them appearing once. The sequenced sample was non-naive T cells sorted from PBMCs, obtained on the day of vaccination. The sequence was obtained from a man aged 50 to 59 who received an inactivated influenza vaccine. The chain has TRBV5-5 and TRBJ1-1, with 7 bases that match TRBD1. The CDR3 reads CASSRQGVETEAFF. The CDR3 region has the DNA TGTGCCAGCAGCCGTCAGGGGGTGGAGACTGAAGCTTTCTTT.